This T cell receptor (beta chain) is from a study of OX40 agonist ivuxolimab in advanced cancers. Broadly, across the study: Ivuxolimab was a fully human IgG2 agonistic monoclonal antibody targeting the costimulatory receptor OX40 (CD134). Intravenous ivuxolimab was administered to patients every 2 weeks at six dose levels: 0.01, 0.1, 0.3, 1.5, 3 and 10 mg/kg. Of the approximately 53 patients in dose escalation, about 20 had hepatocellular carcinoma, about 15 had melanoma, 9 had renal cell carcinoma and 9 had head and neck cancer. In the dose-escalation cohort, more than 75% of patients were male, and the mean age was about 55 years, with a range of about 23 to 80. Patients were allowed to have had prior anti-PD-1, anti-PD-L1 or anti-CTLA-4 therapy, and more than 35% of the dose-escalation patients had been treated with checkpoint inhibitors. Three dose-escalation patients achieved partial responses, one with hepatocellular carcinoma and two with cutaneous melanoma. Peripheral TCRbeta sequencing was intended to test whether TCR sequence diversity was altered and clonal T-cell expansion was caused by ivuxolimab. The monotherapy dose-escalation portion (N ≈ 50 patients) of the phase I ivuxolimab trial is reported in the paper. On the study overall, not on this receptor specifically: Low levels of normalized T-cell clonal expansion were also shown by some nonresponding patients. After ivuxolimab, CD8+ T cells had more expanded clones than CD4+ T cells on average. At doses from 0.1 to 3.0 mg/kg, clonal expansion was seen in both CD4+ and CD8+ blood T cells between baseline and week 6. Partial responders in the 0.1-3.0 mg/kg groups had among the lowest normalized peripheral clonal expansion, especially among CD8+ T cells. Which antigens the clonally expanded peripheral T cells were specific for was not determined.

Patients with a history of autoimmune disease or receiving systemic immunosuppression were excluded from the trial. Peripheral blood for TCR sequencing was drawn from every dose cohort at baseline, at cycle 4 day 1 and at cycle 7 day 1. Samples came from an open-label, multicenter, first-in-human phase I dose-escalation trial of ivuxolimab. Adults with locally advanced or metastatic head and neck squamous cell, hepatocellular, melanoma or renal cell carcinoma were enrolled in the trial. Before TCR sequencing, CD4+ T cells and CD8+ T cells were sorted from peripheral blood as separate populations. Trimming leaves V shorter by 4 bases and J shorter by 1 base, with the junction holding 7 bases beyond the gene matches. Taken from cysteine to phenylalanine, the CDR3 has 16 residues. The kept DNA is CDR3 alone, 48 bases in frame from the first base. Taken from the germline V gene, the CDR1 and CDR2 loops are MDHEN and SYDVKM.

To sequence the TCRbeta CDR3 region, genomic DNA was isolated from the sorted cells. TCRbeta CDR3 regions were sequenced using the immunoSEQ Assay. TCRdb retrieved this table from immuneACCESS and kept in-frame rearrangements only. Not all clones are present; in checked studies, unresolved V genes account for under half, and no reason is known for the remainder. In all, the sample holds just over 70,000 clones, and 84% of those were seen once. Around 0.75% of the sample comes from the top ten. About this clone itself: No cognate antigen has been identified for it. No base-level quality is on record; no much larger clone is a single base apart.

This sequence was found in an adult with an advanced solid tumor such as melanoma, head and neck, liver or kidney cancer. The chain employs TRBV28 and TRBJ2-7; 10 bases in between match TRBD1. The sample in question was CD4+ or CD8+ T cells sorted from blood, obtained in a trial of the OX40 agonist ivuxolimab. The CDR3 loop reads CASSSTGTGASYEQYF. The nucleotide sequence is given as TGTGCCAGCAGTTCAACCGGGACAGGGGCTTCCTACGAGCAGTACTTC.